The entry below describes one T cell receptor (beta chain). The repertoire was sequenced with immunoSEQ multiplex PCR; TCRdb's copy has only in-frame clones and lacks some. The sample holds millions of clones, approximately 94% seen once. These data belong to a study of shared clonotypes between healthy human individuals. V lost 5 bases to trimming and J lost 3 bases; unmatched junction nucleotides: 7. Germline V gives CDR1 SEHNR, CDR2 FQNEAQ (reference sequence). This CDR3 comprises 15 residues. The naive CD8 population came from CD45RO-negative cells selected for CCR7, without terminally differentiated effector memory CD45RA+ cells.

This TCR came from a young man in good health. Sequenced: naive CD8+ T cells sorted from blood. The rearrangement links TRBV7-9 to TRBJ2-5, with 9 bases aligning to TRBD2. This CDR3 is CASSTGTSTEETQYF. CDR3 sequence (DNA): TGTGCCAGCAGCACCGGGACTAGCACGGAAGAGACCCAGTACTTC. Full variable domain (outside the CDR3, taken from reference TRBV7-9 and TRBJ2-5): DTGVSQNPRHKITKRGQNVTFRCDPISEHNRLYWYRQTLGQGPEFLTYFQNEAQLEKSRLLSDRFSAERPKGSFSTLEIQRTEQGDSAMYLCASSTGTSTEETQYFGPGTRLLVL.